These T cell receptor beta chains were read from a single sample in a study of radiation and T cells in renal cell carcinoma. Repertoires were generated with immunoSEQ multiplex PCR, while TCRdb's copy carries only in-frame clones and drops some. The sample lists 60,000 or so clones, about three quarters seen once, with around 6.8% in the top ten. The input for sequencing was blood, taken from a patient whose treatment included radiotherapy and nephrectomy. These receptors were taken from a man in his sixties with renal cell carcinoma. Both conserved end residues are part of each CDR3. A D gene is named only where the DNA matches it firmly. For some rows the clone size is stated as once, few or many, or as a class when expanded; others skip it.

j_gene,abundance,v_gene,d_gene,CDR3nt,CDR3aa
TRBJ2-2,once,TRBV5-1,TRBD2,TGCGCCAGCAGCCACGGACTAGCAGCGAACACCGGGGAGCTGTTTTTT,CASSHGLAANTGELFF
TRBJ2-3,.,TRBV6-4,.,TGTGCCAGCCCGGGGCGGGACTTCCCAACGCACACAGATACGCAGTATTTT,CASPGRDFPTHTDTQYF
TRBJ1-1,.,TRBV7-2,TRBD1,TGTGCCAGCAAGAATCAGGGGGCGTCCACTGAAGCTTTCTTT,CASKNQGASTEAFF
TRBJ2-3,.,TRBV5-6,.,TGTGCCAGCAGCTCGGTACCAGGTCGAGCCGCAGATACGCAGTATTTT,CASSSVPGRAADTQYF
TRBJ2-2,.,TRBV6-5,TRBD2,TGTGCCATCAGTTCGACTAGCGGGAGGGCCGTCGGGGAGCTGTTTTTT,CAISSTSGRAVGELFF
TRBJ1-2,.,TRBV6-5,TRBD1,TGTGCCAGCAGTACATTACAGGGGAACTATGGCTACACCTTC,CASSTLQGNYGYTF
TRBJ1-3,.,TRBV15,.,TGTGCCACCAGCATCAGACAGGATTTCTCTGGAAACACCATATATTTT,CATSIRQDFSGNTIYF
TRBJ2-1,few,TRBV19,.,TGTGCCAGTAGTATGAGGGGGGAGGGAAACAATGAGCAGTTCTTC,CASSMRGEGNNEQFF
TRBJ1-1,few,TRBV6-5,.,TGTGCCAGCAGCTTGGACCGGACGGAAGCTTTCTTT,CASSLDRTEAFF
TRBJ1-4,.,TRBV15,.,TGTGCCACCAGCAGTACGGAAGGGACCTCTACGACCTATGCAACTAATGAAAAACTGTTTTTT,CATSSTEGTSTTYATNEKLFF
TRBJ1-5,few,TRBV5-6,.,TGTGCCAGCAGCGCGGGTGGATTGGAGCCCCAGCATTTT,CASSAGGLEPQHF
TRBJ1-5,once,TRBV7-2,.,TGTGCCAGCAGCCCAGGACGCAGCGGGGGCAATCAGCCCCAGCATTTT,CASSPGRSGGNQPQHF
TRBJ1-1,.,TRBV2,TRBD1,TGTGCCAGCAGCCATATTGGGACAGGGAACACTGAAGCTTTCTTT,CASSHIGTGNTEAFF
TRBJ1-2,.,TRBV4-3,.,TGCGCCAGCAGCATCGTTCGCACGGCCAACTATGGCTACACCTTC,CASSIVRTANYGYTF
TRBJ2-5,.,TRBV2,.,TGTGCCAGCAGTGGGGAGCAGGCCTACCAAGAGACCCAGTACTTC,CASSGEQAYQETQYF
TRBJ2-5,.,TRBV2,TRBD2,TGTGCCAGCAGCGATAGCGGGCTAGCGGAGGCGGGGTACCAAGAGACCCAGTACTTC,CASSDSGLAEAGYQETQYF
TRBJ2-1,few,TRBV7-3,TRBD1,TGTGCCAGCAGTAGGGGGCGCGATGAGCAGTTCTTC,CASSRGRDEQFF
TRBJ2-3,.,TRBV7-2,TRBD2,TGTGCCAGCAGCAGCAGACTAGCGCCGGGGGCGGATACGCAGTATTTT,CASSSRLAPGADTQYF
TRBJ2-5,.,TRBV19,.,TGTGCCAGTAGTATAAAAGGGGGGGAACAAGAGACCCAGTACTTC,CASSIKGGEQETQYF
TRBJ2-1,.,TRBV9,TRBD2,TGTGCCAGCAGCGACTCGCCTAGCGGGTACAATGAGCAGTTCTTC,CASSDSPSGYNEQFF
TRBJ1-1,.,TRBV7-2,.,TGTGCCAGCAGCCGGGGCGACCTGAACACTGAAGCTTTCTTT,CASSRGDLNTEAFF
TRBJ1-1,.,TRBV7-3,.,TGTGCCAGCAGCTTAACTGGCGGGGAGAGTGAAGCTTTCTTT,CASSLTGGESEAFF
TRBJ1-1,.,TRBV6-6,.,TGTGCCAGCAGTCAGGGGACTGAAGCTTTCTTT,CASSQGTEAFF